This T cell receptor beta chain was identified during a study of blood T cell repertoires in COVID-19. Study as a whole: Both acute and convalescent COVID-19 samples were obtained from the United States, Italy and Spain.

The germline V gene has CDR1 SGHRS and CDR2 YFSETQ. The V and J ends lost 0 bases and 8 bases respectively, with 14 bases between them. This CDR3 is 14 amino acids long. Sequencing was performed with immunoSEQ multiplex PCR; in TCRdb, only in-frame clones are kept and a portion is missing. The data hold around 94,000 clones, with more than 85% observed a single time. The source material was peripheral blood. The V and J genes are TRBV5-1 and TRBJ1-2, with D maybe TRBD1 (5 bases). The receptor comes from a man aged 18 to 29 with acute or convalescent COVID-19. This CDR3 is CASSLEAGFGGYTF. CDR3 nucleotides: TGCGCCAGCAGCTTGGAGGCAGGGTTTGGCGGCTACACCTTC.